The 27 T cell receptor beta chains listed next were all sequenced from one sample in a study of T cell repertoires in cytomegalovirus infection. One entry per CDR3 protein results from TCRdb running MiXCR on the reads. The data contain 680,000 or so distinct CDR3 sequences, 35% to 45% of them singletons. Sequenced sample: PBMCs. These receptors were collected from a human donor in good health (CMV status not recorded). Some clones in this sample may be carry-over from other donors' samples.

This clonotype was recorded a few times. The rearrangement joins TRBV28 to TRBJ2-7, with D possibly being TRBD1 (5 bases). This CDR3 region has 15 residues. Trimming took off 5 bases at V and 5 bases at J, with 19 bases between the two ends. The germline V gene encodes CDR1 MDHEN and CDR2 SYDVKM. The CDR3 loop is CASSAPTVLAHEQYF. CDR3 DNA: TGTGCCAGCAGTGCCCCGACAGTTTTAGCCCACGAGCAGTACTTC.

This clonotype has a handful of counts. J is TRBJ2-7 and V is TRBV2, with 8 bases aligning to TRBD1. With 5 bases clipped from V and 4 bases from J, the junction kept 7 bases outside the gene matches. The CDR3 spans 14 residues. Germline values: CDR1 SNHLY, CDR2 FYNNEI. CDR3 residues: CASSRTDRGYEQYF. The CDR3 nucleotides read TGTGCCAGCAGTCGGACAGACAGGGGTTACGAGCAGTACTTC.

The rearrangement links TRBV28 to TRBJ2-2, with D tentatively TRBD2 (5 bases). V lost 6 bases, J lost 0 bases, and 11 bases lay in between. Germline V gene sequence: CDR1 MDHEN, CDR2 SYDVKM. The CDR3 loop spans 15 amino acids. CDR3 nucleotide sequence: TGTGCCAGCAGAAAGGACGGGACGAACACCGGGGAGCTGTTTTTT. It translates to CASRKDGTNTGELFF.

This clonotype was detected a few times. V usage is TRBV7-2 and J usage is TRBJ1-5; perhaps TRBD1 as D (5 bases). The germline V gene encodes CDR1 SGHTA and CDR2 FQGNSA. Trimming removed 1 base from V and 6 bases from J, with 10 bases in between. CDR3 length: 14 amino acids. CDR3 region: CASSLDWGGQPQHF. In DNA form, the CDR3 reads TGTGCCAGCAGCTTAGACTGGGGGGGTCAGCCCCAGCATTTT. Together with reference TRBV7-2 and TRBJ1-5, the CDR3 gives the full variable domain: GAGVSQSPSNKVTEKGKDVELRCDPISGHTALYWYRQSLGQGLEFLIYFQGNSAPDKSGLPSDRFSAERTGGSVSTLTIQRTQQEDSAVYLCASSLDWGGQPQHFGDGTRLSIL.

The genes are TRBV28 and TRBJ1-1; D is possibly TRBD1 (6 bases). Germline assignment: CDR1 MDHEN and CDR2 SYDVKM. Trimming stripped 5 bases from V and 7 bases from J, with 14 bases between. CDR3 length: 13 residues. CDR3 nucleotide sequence: TGTGCCAGCAGTAATACAGGGTTGGGTGAAGCTTTCTTT. Protein sequence: CASSNTGLGEAFF. Full variable domain (missing parts from reference TRBV28 and TRBJ1-1): DVKVTQSSRYLVKRTGEKVFLECVQDMDHENMFWYRQDPGLGLRLIYFSYDVKMKEKGDIPEGYSVSREKKERFSLILESASTNQTSMYLCASSNTGLGEAFFGQGTRLTVV.

There are a few counts of this clonotype. V usage is TRBV28 and J usage is TRBJ1-6, with D possibly being TRBD1 (5 bases). This CDR3 has 15 amino acids. V lost 2 bases and J 9 bases, leaving 14 bases between the germline ends. Germline V gives CDR1 MDHEN, CDR2 SYDVKM. The CDR3 region has the DNA TGTGCCAGCAGTTTAGAACAGAACGGGGGTTCACCCCTCCACTTT. It encodes CASSLEQNGGSPLHF.

The genes are TRBV29-1 and TRBJ1-1, with D perhaps matching TRBD1 (5 bases). Germline V lookup: CDR1 SQVTM, CDR2 ANQGSEA. The CDR3 runs 13 residues. CDR3 coding DNA: TGCAGTGGGTCCGGCGGGGCTTGGACTGAAGCTTTCTTT. Its translation: CSGSGGAWTEAFF. Together with reference TRBV29-1 and TRBJ1-1, the CDR3 gives the full variable domain: SAVISQKPSRDICQRGTSLTIQCQVDSQVTMMFWYRQQPGQSLTLIATANQGSEATYESGFVIDKFPISRPNLTFSTLTVSNMSPEDSSIYLCSGSGGAWTEAFFGQGTRLTVV.

CDR3 coding DNA: TGTGCTAGCGAAACGGAGGGCATGAACACTGAAGCTTTCTTT. Its translation is CASETEGMNTEAFF. The chain has TRBV7-7 and TRBJ1-1; D is uncertain. CDR3 length equals 14 residues. The germline gives CDR1 SSHAT, CDR2 FNYEAQ (reference sequence). Complete variable domain (other parts from reference TRBV7-7 and TRBJ1-1): GAGVSQSPRYKVTKRGQDVTLRCDPISSHATLYWYQQALGQGPEFLTYFNYEAQPDKSGLPSDRFSAERPEGSISTLTIQRTEQRDSAMYRCASETEGMNTEAFFGQGTRLTVV.

The J gene is TRBJ2-7, the V gene TRBV2; D is perhaps TRBD1 or TRBD2 (5 bases each). Trimming shortened V by 5 bases and J by 5 bases, and 16 bases separated the two germline ends. CDR1 is SNHLY, CDR2 FYNNEI, per germline. The CDR3 length is 14 residues. Here the CDR3 DNA reads TGTGCCAGCAGTCCCGGGACGGTTGAGAACGAGCAGTACTTC. Translating gives CASSPGTVENEQYF. The full variable domain, its missing parts supplied by reference TRBV2 and TRBJ2-7, is EPEVTQTPSHQVTQMGQEVILRCVPISNHLYFYWYRQILGQKVEFLVSFYNNEISEKSEIFDDQFSVERPDGSNFTLKIRSTKLEDSAMYFCASSPGTVENEQYFGPGTRLTVT.

This clonotype was seen more than once but under ten times. V and J are TRBV7-6 and TRBJ1-2; D is undetermined. Germline V gene sequence: CDR1 SGHVS, CDR2 FNYEAQ. The CDR3 extends over 15 amino acids. V lost 1 base to trimming and J lost 2 bases, with 11 bases between them. This CDR3 is CASSLGHLLNYGYTF. Written as DNA, the CDR3 is TGTGCCAGCAGCTTAGGCCACTTATTAAACTATGGCTACACCTTC.

The chain couples TRBV28 to TRBJ1-5, with D possibly being TRBD1 (5 bases). The CDR3 length is 15 residues. Deletions cut 5 bases from V and 5 bases from J, with 16 bases between. Germline lookup yields CDR1 MDHEN and CDR2 SYDVKM. DNA for the CDR3: TGTGCCAGCAGTCCATCGCGAGGGGTCCATCAGCCCCAGCATTTT. Amino acids: CASSPSRGVHQPQHF.

J is TRBJ1-2 and V is TRBV6-1; maybe TRBD1 (5 bases). The V gene's germline CDR1 is MNHNS and CDR2 SASEGT. The ends were cut back, 1 base at V and 7 bases at J, with 13 bases in the middle. The CDR3 has 14 amino acids. CDR3 residues: CASSEGGDGRGYTF. CDR3 DNA: TGTGCCAGCAGTGAAGGAGGGGATGGACGTGGCTACACCTTC.

V is TRBV5-4 and J is TRBJ2-3; D ambiguous. Germline-derived CDR1 and CDR2 are SGHNT and YYREEE (reference sequence). Trimming took off 2 bases at V and 0 bases at J, with 19 bases between the two ends. This CDR3 is 18 amino acids long. CDR3 in amino acids: CASSFLLWSATSTDTQYF. The DNA for the CDR3 is TGTGCCAGCAGCTTTTTATTATGGTCAGCTACTAGCACAGATACGCAGTATTTT. Supplemented by reference TRBV5-4 and TRBJ2-3, the full variable domain reads ETGVTQSPTHLIKTRGQQVTLRCSSQSGHNTVSWYQQALGQGPQFIFQYYREEENGRGNFPPRFSGLQFPNYSSELNVNALELDDSALYLCASSFLLWSATSTDTQYFGPGTRLTVL.

This clonotype came up a few times. V gene TRBV7-3 combines with J gene TRBJ2-1, with TRBD2 matching 10 bases. Germline assignment: CDR1 SGHTA and CDR2 FQGTGA. The CDR3 runs 18 residues. V dropped 5 bases and J dropped 0; count of bases not matched to a gene: 10. The CDR3 spells CASSHPERGGLSYNEQFF. CDR3 nucleotides: TGTGCCAGCAGCCACCCGGAGCGGGGGGGCCTCTCCTACAATGAGCAGTTCTTC.

This chain joins TRBV20-1 and TRBJ1-1; possible D gene TRBD1, 5 bases. Germline CDR1 reads DFQATT; CDR2 reads SNEGSKA (reference sequence). Trimming removed 1 base from V and 7 bases from J, with 13 bases in between. This CDR3 region has 13 residues. CDR3 sequence: CSARGQGDNEAFF. Written as DNA, the CDR3 is TGCAGTGCTAGAGGGCAGGGAGATAATGAAGCTTTCTTT.

This clonotype was detected a few times. The chain carries TRBV19 and TRBJ2-7, with D perhaps assigned TRBD1 or TRBD2 (5 bases each). The V gene's germline CDR1 is LNHDA and CDR2 SQIVND (reference sequence). This CDR3 region has 12 residues. The V end was cut by 3 bases, the J end by 7 bases, with 10 bases between. This CDR3 is CASSIGGREQYF. The CDR3 DNA reads TGTGCCAGTAGTATTGGGGGTCGGGAGCAGTACTTC.

The chain recombines TRBV20-1 with TRBJ1-2; the match to TRBD1 covers 8 bases. CDR1 is DFQATT and CDR2 is SNEGSKA in the germline V gene (reference sequence). The CDR3 loop spans 16 amino acids. With V trimmed by 2 bases and J by 4 bases, 12 bases remained unmatched. DNA of the CDR3: TGCAGTGCTAGATACATAGGGACAGGTGATTTCTATGGCTACACCTTC. Protein product: CSARYIGTGDFYGYTF.

V and J are TRBV4-2 and TRBJ2-3; TRBD2 aligns across 9 bases. The CDR3 consists of 17 residues. Germline CDR1 is LGHNA and CDR2 is YNFKEQ. The V gene end was trimmed by 4 bases and the J gene end by 4 bases; junction bases not matched to a gene: 12. The CDR3 loop is CASSPLPASGVSDTQYF. The CDR3 region has the DNA TGTGCCAGCAGCCCCCTCCCTGCTAGCGGGGTCTCAGATACGCAGTATTTT.

V and J are TRBV2 and TRBJ1-1; D unclear. Per germline, CDR1 SNHLY and CDR2 FYNNEI. There are 13 residues in the CDR3. V gave up 7 bases and J gave up 1 base, with 10 bases separating them. Here the CDR3 DNA reads TGTGCCAGCACTCAGAGTTGGAACACTGAAGCTTTCTTT. Amino acid sequence: CASTQSWNTEAFF.

This clonotype has only a few counts. V usage is TRBV20-1 and J usage is TRBJ2-7; 7 bases are shared with TRBD1. The CDR3 runs to 12 residues. Germline loops: CDR1 DFQATT, CDR2 SNEGSKA (reference sequence). V lost 5 bases, J lost 5 bases, and 6 bases stayed unmatched. Here the CDR3 DNA reads TGCAGTGCTCGCCGCGACAGGGACGAGCAGTACTTC. It is translated as CSARRDRDEQYF.

The J gene is TRBJ2-1, the V gene TRBV24-1, with 8 bases fitting TRBD2. The CDR3 is 14 amino acids. CDR1 and CDR2 (germline): KGHDR, SFDVKD. With V trimmed by 10 bases and J by 9 bases, 13 bases remained unmatched. The CDR3 sequence is CATRGSGARGEQFF. CDR3 in DNA: TGTGCCACGAGGGGTAGCGGGGCCCGCGGTGAGCAGTTCTTC.

The chain couples TRBV7-6 to TRBJ1-6, with D uncertain. Trimming cost V 1 base and J 0 bases, with 19 bases left between them. Germline-derived CDR1 and CDR2 are SGHVS and FNYEAQ. This CDR3 contains 20 residues. This chain's CDR3 is CASSLDQAVTFRSYNSPLHF. Here the CDR3 DNA reads TGTGCCAGCAGCTTAGATCAGGCAGTAACATTCCGCTCCTATAATTCACCCCTCCACTTT.

The table lists this clonotype with many counts. This chain connects TRBV7-6 to TRBJ2-1; the D is unclear. CDR1 and CDR2 from the germline V gene are SGHVS and FNYEAQ. Trimming removed 5 bases at V and 6 bases at J, with 17 bases between. The CDR3 contains 15 residues. DNA of the CDR3: TGTGCCAGCAGCCTACAAGCCGCCCTAGGCAATGAGCAGTTCTTC. It specifies CASSLQAALGNEQFF. The variable domain in full, with the rest retrieved from reference TRBV7-6 and TRBJ2-1, is GAGVSQSPRYKVTKRGQDVALRCDPISGHVSLYWYRQALGQGPEFLTYFNYEAQQDKSGLPNDRFSAERPEGSISTLTIQRTEQRDSAMYRCASSLQAALGNEQFFGPGTRLTVL.

This clonotype has a handful of counts. This chain connects TRBV14 to TRBJ1-1, with TRBD1 matching over 7 bases. The CDR3 extends over 12 amino acids. Germline CDR1 and CDR2: SGHDN and FVKESK. The V and J ends lost 3 bases and 10 bases, in that order; junction bases with no gene match: 5. The CDR3 region has the DNA TGTGCCAGCAGCCAGACAGGGTGGGGAGCTTTCTTT. It codes for CASSQTGWGAFF.

This clonotype was observed a few times. The rearrangement links TRBV28 to TRBJ1-5; the match to TRBD1 covers 7 bases. Trimming took 5 bases from V and 7 from J; bases not matched to a gene: 11. Germline CDR1 MDHEN, CDR2 SYDVKM. This CDR3 is 15 amino acids long. The CDR3 spells CASSQKTGFWQPQHF. In nucleotides, the CDR3 is TGTGCCAGCAGTCAAAAGACAGGGTTTTGGCAGCCCCAGCATTTT.

This clonotype has only a few counts. CDR3 coding DNA: TGTGCCATCAGTGCGACCGCCCAAGAGACCCAGTACTTC. Protein product: CAISATAQETQYF. The chain employs TRBV10-3 and TRBJ2-5, with D uncertain. The germline V gene has CDR1 ENHRY and CDR2 SYGVKD. The length of the CDR3 is 13 residues. V gave up 4 bases and J gave up 1 base, with 7 bases separating them.

This clonotype was seen many times. This sequence joins TRBV28 and TRBJ2-2; D is ambiguous. The germline V and J ends were trimmed by 3 bases and 8 bases, with 10 bases remaining between them. There are 13 residues in the CDR3. Germline lookup yields CDR1 MDHEN and CDR2 SYDVKM. CDR3 residues: CASSLSGSGELFF. The DNA for the CDR3 is TGTGCCAGCAGTTTGTCCGGGTCTGGGGAGCTGTTTTTT. Filled out from reference TRBV28 and TRBJ2-2, the complete variable domain reads DVKVTQSSRYLVKRTGEKVFLECVQDMDHENMFWYRQDPGLGLRLIYFSYDVKMKEKGDIPEGYSVSREKKERFSLILESASTNQTSMYLCASSLSGSGELFFGEGSRLTVL.